This TCR beta chain was sequenced for a study of blood T cell repertoires in COVID-19. On the study more broadly: Samples representing acute and convalescent COVID-19 were sourced from the United States, Italy and Spain. The cDNA or gDNA used as material had been derived from T cells, B-cell-depleted T cells, or PBMCs.

Original analysis: Amplifying reference gene primers gave estimates of nucleated cell counts. Produced via immunoSEQ multiplex PCR; TCRdb's table is partial and in-frame only. The V and J calls and clone size were taken over from that table, and D and trimming were inferred from the DNA. The sample includes hundreds of thousands of clones, under 90% of them seen just once. V dropped 0 bases and J dropped 5 bases, with 13 bases sitting between them. This CDR3 comprises 15 residues. The germline V gene has CDR1 LGHNA and CDR2 YSLEER. Sample: peripheral blood. The receptor comes from a man in his fifties or sixties who had recovered from COVID-19. The chain joins TRBV4-3 to TRBJ1-2; the D gene is possibly TRBD1 (5 bases). DNA for the CDR3: TGCGCCAGCAGCCAAGATACCAGGGATCGGTATGGCTACACCTTC. Amino acids: CASSQDTRDRYGYTF.